Below are 15 T cell receptor beta chains sequenced from a single sample in a study of T-cell memory formation after mild COVID-19. Each CDR3 protein is one row after TCRdb ran MiXCR on the 5' RACE reads. The sample lists about half a million distinct CDR3 sequences; 15% to 20% were seen once. Sequenced: PBMCs or a T cell subset sorted from them (not recorded which). Source of these receptors: an adult woman who had mild COVID-19 (a few samples of this study predate the infection). Cell type and time point are not known.

Note on this clonotype: The junction and the germline gene differ at one end; a read error may be behind it. The chain uses TRBV5-1 and TRBJ2-2; D assignment may be TRBD1 or TRBD2 (5 bases each). The CDR3 has 14 amino acids. Germline V lookup: CDR1 SGHRS, CDR2 YFSETQ. CDR3 amino acids: CASSLWGNAGELFF. The CDR3, as DNA: TGCGCCAGCAGCTTGTGGGGGAACGCCGGGGAGCTGTTTTTT.

This clonotype has only a few counts. The genes are TRBV7-9 and TRBJ2-3; D is ambiguous. The CDR3 runs to 13 residues. Trimming left V 1 base short and J 4 bases short, with 6 bases between. Looked up from germline, CDR1 is SEHNR and CDR2 is FQNEAQ (reference sequence). CDR3 in amino acids: CASSLVQPDTQYF. The DNA for the CDR3 is TGTGCCAGCAGCTTAGTTCAGCCAGATACGCAGTATTTT.

This clonotype was recorded at least ten times. The junction differs from germline at one of its ends, possibly a read error. Here the CDR3 reads CASSLGGRSSYNEQFF. The CDR3 DNA sequence: TGTGCTAGCAGCTTAGGGGGCAGGAGCTCCTACAATGAGCAGTTCTTC. The V gene is TRBV7-7, the J gene TRBJ2-1, with 7 bases lining up with TRBD1. Germline V gene lookup returns CDR1 SSHAT and CDR2 FNYEAQ (reference sequence). The CDR3 runs to 16 residues.

This clonotype was counted between two and nine times. The J gene is TRBJ2-7, the V gene TRBV6-1; 7 positions match TRBD1. This CDR3 comprises 14 residues. Germline V gene data show CDR1 as MNHNS and CDR2 as SASEGT. The V and J ends lost 6 bases and 0 bases, in that order; junction bases with no gene match: 5. The CDR3 spells CASRPRQGSYEQYF. In nucleotides, the CDR3 is TGTGCCAGCAGGCCTAGACAGGGCTCCTACGAGCAGTACTTC.

This clonotype has only a few counts. The chain joins TRBV5-6 to TRBJ1-5, with D hard to call. Germline loops: CDR1 SGHDT, CDR2 YYEEEE. The V and J ends lost 2 bases and 2 bases respectively, with 14 bases between them. The CDR3 has 16 amino acids. The CDR3 loop reads CASSFYKGWGNQPQHF. The DNA of the CDR3 is TGTGCCAGCAGCTTCTATAAGGGATGGGGCAATCAGCCCCAGCATTTT. Using reference TRBV5-6 and TRBJ1-5 for the parts outside the CDR3, the full variable domain is DAGVTQSPTHLIKTRGQQVTLRCSPKSGHDTVSWYQQALGQGPQFIFQYYEEEERQRGNFPDRFSGHQFPNYSSELNVNALLLGDSALYLCASSFYKGWGNQPQHFGDGTRLSIL.

In this sample, this clonotype turned up a few times. The J gene is TRBJ1-2, the V gene TRBV29-1; maybe TRBD1 (5 bases). CDR3 length: 14 residues. The ends were cut back, 6 bases at V and 5 bases at J, with 19 bases in the middle. Per the germline V gene, CDR1 is SQVTM and CDR2 is ANQGSEA. In DNA, the CDR3 is TGCAGCGTAGACCGGGACCGCCCGTCATATGGCTACACCTTC. This gives the protein CSVDRDRPSYGYTF.

On this clonotype itself: The CDR3 does not end in the conserved phenylalanine or tryptophan, so this is likely a read error. The chain has TRBV7-9 and TRBJ2-7; D could derive from TRBD1 or TRBD2 (5 bases each). This CDR3 contains 15 residues. Trimming shortened V by 5 bases and J by 8 bases, and 22 bases separated the two germline ends. From germline, CDR1 is SEHNR and CDR2 FQNEAQ (reference sequence). The CDR3 loop reads CASSHPVGTSFKQYL. The CDR3 region has the DNA TGTGCCAGCAGCCACCCGGTGGGGACGTCTTTTAAGCAGTACTTA.

The sample holds a few counts of this clonotype. The chain combines TRBV27 with TRBJ2-7; 7 bases are shared with TRBD2. V trimming: 6 bases; J trimming: 1 base; junction bases outside the gene matches: 9. The germline V gene encodes CDR1 MNHEY and CDR2 SMNVEV (reference sequence). The CDR3 extends over 15 amino acids. For the CDR3, the DNA is TGTGCCAGCAGAGAAGGGCTAGCGGTATCCTACGAGCAGTACTTC. Protein product: CASREGLAVSYEQYF.

Only a few counts were recorded for this clonotype. This chain connects TRBV12-3 or TRBV12-4 to TRBJ2-7; TRBD1 aligns across 8 bases. The trim removed 6 bases at V and 5 bases at J, leaving 9 bases unmatched. The CDR3 totals 14 residues. CDR3 nucleotide sequence: TGTGCCAGCAGCCTTGGGACAGGTAGGAACGAGCAGTACTTC. It encodes CASSLGTGRNEQYF.

This clonotype was seen more than once but under ten times. The gene calls are TRBV7-8 and TRBJ1-1, with D maybe TRBD1 (5 bases). This CDR3 region has 16 residues. Trimming removed 5 bases at V and 4 bases at J, with 20 bases between. Germline V gene data show CDR1 as SGHVS and CDR2 as FQNEAQ. The CDR3 nucleotides are TGTGCCAGCAGCCCCCAGCTCAGGATGGGGGGCACTGAAGCTTTCTTT. Translation gives CASSPQLRMGGTEAFF. Filled out from reference TRBV7-8 and TRBJ1-1, the complete variable domain reads GAGVSQSPRYKVAKRGQDVALRCDPISGHVSLFWYQQALGQGPEFLTYFQNEAQLDKSGLPSDRFFAERPEGSVSTLKIQRTQQEDSAVYLCASSPQLRMGGTEAFFGQGTRLTVV.

The chain carries TRBV7-2 and TRBJ2-1; the match to TRBD2 covers 10 bases. Germline CDR1 reads SGHTA; CDR2 reads FQGNSA. With V trimmed by 5 bases and J by 6 bases, 13 bases remained unmatched. The CDR3 runs 17 residues. The chain's CDR3 is CASSGLAGEIPVNEQFF. As DNA, the CDR3 is TGTGCCAGCAGCGGCCTAGCGGGAGAGATTCCGGTCAATGAGCAGTTCTTC.

This clonotype occurred a few times. The chain couples TRBV20-1 to TRBJ2-7, with 7 bases fitting TRBD1. The CDR3 extends over 14 amino acids. The germline gives CDR1 DFQATT, CDR2 SNEGSKA (reference sequence). J was trimmed by 5 bases and V by 3 bases; bases with no gene match: 10. The CDR3 coding sequence is TGCAGTGCTAGGGATATGACAGGGTTCCACGAGCAGTACTTC. Translated: CSARDMTGFHEQYF.

This sequence joins TRBV7-2 and TRBJ2-3, with TRBD2 matching 7 bases. Germline V CDR1 and CDR2: SGHTA, FQGNSA. The CDR3 spans 19 residues. With 7 bases clipped from V and 1 base from J, the junction kept 20 bases outside the gene matches. The chain's CDR3 is CASTRRVAGKILGTDTQYF. CDR3 nucleotides: TGTGCCAGCACCCGGAGGGTAGCGGGTAAAATCTTGGGCACAGATACGCAGTATTTT.

This clonotype was counted only a few times. V usage is TRBV7-8 and J usage is TRBJ2-3; D call uncertain. The CDR3 totals 12 residues. V was clipped by 4 bases and J by 6 bases, with 8 bases between them. The germline gives CDR1 SGHVS, CDR2 FQNEAQ. CDR3 amino acids: CASSSEGDTQYF. DNA of the CDR3: TGTGCCAGCAGCTCGGAAGGGGATACGCAGTATTTT.

This clonotype came up a few times. The chain combines TRBV28 with TRBJ1-5; D possibly corresponds to TRBD1 (5 bases). V was shortened by 1 base and J by 5 bases, with 15 bases between the two germline ends. The CDR3 is 16 residues long. Germline CDR1 is MDHEN and CDR2 is SYDVKM. The CDR3, as DNA: TGTGCCAGCAGTTTATTCGCAGGGTCTAATTATCAGCCCCAGCATTTT. Its translation is CASSLFAGSNYQPQHF. The full variable domain, rest sourced from reference TRBV28 and TRBJ1-5, is DVKVTQSSRYLVKRTGEKVFLECVQDMDHENMFWYRQDPGLGLRLIYFSYDVKMKEKGDIPEGYSVSREKKERFSLILESASTNQTSMYLCASSLFAGSNYQPQHFGDGTRLSIL.